This T cell receptor beta chain was recovered during a study of vaccination effects on CD4 cells after COVID-19. Sequencing was performed with immunoSEQ multiplex PCR; in TCRdb, only in-frame clones are kept and a portion is missing. This table has roughly 26,000 clones, around three quarters appearing once. This clone was counted a few times. What it binds is not known. Expansion of antigen-specific CD4+ T cells with viral peptide pools was carried out by the ViraFEST assay before sequencing. At the end of approximately 10 days of culture, CD4+ T cells were isolated. The person acquired a PCR-confirmed SARS-CoV-2 infection between March and December 2020. They grew 2 million to 2.5 million PBMC in each well, adding 8.5 to 10 IU/ml IL-2 and about 9.5 ug/ml peptides. V was pared by 4 bases and J by 6 bases, with 13 bases between. Germline V gene data show CDR1 as SGHNT and CDR2 as YYREEE (reference sequence). The CDR3 has 14 amino acids.

Study results and limitations: Convalescent post-vaccine spike-reactive clones were mostly newly vaccine-induced. Clones that were induced by infection or by vaccine showed marked contraction late after vaccination.

The sequence was obtained from a human donor who had a prior SARS-CoV-2 infection. V and J are TRBV5-4 and TRBJ2-2; D gene ambiguous. Specimen: CD4+ T cells from PBMCs cultured with HCoV-NL63 spike peptides, collected before COVID-19 vaccination. CDR3: CASSPRAGAGELFF. The CDR3, as DNA: TGTGCCAGCAGCCCCCGTGCAGGCGCCGGGGAGCTGTTTTTT.